This TCR beta chain was observed in a study of blood T cell repertoires in COVID-19. Generated by immunoSEQ multiplex PCR, the TCRdb table keeps only in-frame clones and is missing some. The profile shows around 100,000 clones, about 89% of them singletons. There are 15 residues in the CDR3. Germline-derived CDR1 and CDR2 are SGHRS and YFSETQ. V shed 4 bases and J shed 3 bases, with 13 bases lying between them. This TCR derives from a man aged 45-65 years with acute or convalescent COVID-19. This chain links TRBV5-1 with TRBJ2-2, with D hard to call. The sequenced sample consisted of peripheral blood. In DNA, the CDR3 is TGCGCCAGCAGCCCCCCGGGTATGGACACCGGGGAGCTGTTTTTT. Protein product: CASSPPGMDTGELFF.